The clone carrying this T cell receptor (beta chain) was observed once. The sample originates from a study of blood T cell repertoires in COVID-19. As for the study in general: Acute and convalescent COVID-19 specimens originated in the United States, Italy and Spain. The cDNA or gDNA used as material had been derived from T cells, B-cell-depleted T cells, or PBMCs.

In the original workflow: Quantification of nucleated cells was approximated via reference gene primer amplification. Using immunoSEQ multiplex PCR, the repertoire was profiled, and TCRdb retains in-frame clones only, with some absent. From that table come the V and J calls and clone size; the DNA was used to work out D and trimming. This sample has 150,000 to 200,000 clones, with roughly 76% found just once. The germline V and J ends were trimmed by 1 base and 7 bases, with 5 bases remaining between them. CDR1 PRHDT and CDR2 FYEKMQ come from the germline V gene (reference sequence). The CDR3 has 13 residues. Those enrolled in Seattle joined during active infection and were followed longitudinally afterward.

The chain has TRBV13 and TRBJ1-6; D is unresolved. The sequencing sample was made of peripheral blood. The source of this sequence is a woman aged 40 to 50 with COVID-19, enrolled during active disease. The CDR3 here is CASSLDLNSPLHF. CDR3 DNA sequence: TGTGCCAGCAGCTTAGACTTGAATTCACCCCTCCACTTT.